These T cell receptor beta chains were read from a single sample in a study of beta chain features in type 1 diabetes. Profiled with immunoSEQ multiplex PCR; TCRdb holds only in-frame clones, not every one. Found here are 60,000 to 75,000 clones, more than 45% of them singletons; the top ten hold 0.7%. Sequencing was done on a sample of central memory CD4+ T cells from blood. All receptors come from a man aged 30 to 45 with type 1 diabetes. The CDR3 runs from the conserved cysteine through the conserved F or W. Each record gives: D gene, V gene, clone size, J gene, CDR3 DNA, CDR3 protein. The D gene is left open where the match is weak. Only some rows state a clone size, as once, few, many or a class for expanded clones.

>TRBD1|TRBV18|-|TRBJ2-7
TGTGCCAGCTCGCAGGGACAGGGCTACGAGCAGTACTTC
CASSQGQGYEQYF
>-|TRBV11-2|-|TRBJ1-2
TGTGCCAGCAGCGCCGGGACTTCTAAAAACTATGGCTACACCTTC
CASSAGTSKNYGYTF
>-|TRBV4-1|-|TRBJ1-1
TGCGCCAGCAGGGACTTAGTTCGTGGGGGGGTGACTGAAGCTTTCTTT
CASRDLVRGGVTEAFF
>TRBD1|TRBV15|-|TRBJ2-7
TGTGCCACCAGCAGAGCAACAGGGGCCAAATACGAGCAGTACTTC
CATSRATGAKYEQYF
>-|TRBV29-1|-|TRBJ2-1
TGCAGCGTTATTCCCAGTGGGGGGAGATACAATGAGCAGTTCTTC
CSVIPSGGRYNEQFF
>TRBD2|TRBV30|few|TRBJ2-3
TGTGCCTGGAGTAGCGGGAGGGCCCCAAAGAATACGCAGTATTTT
CAWSSGRAPKNTQYF
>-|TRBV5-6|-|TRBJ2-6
TGTGCCAGCAGCTTGGGATGGGCTTCTGGGGCCAACGTCCTGACTTTC
CASSLGWASGANVLTF
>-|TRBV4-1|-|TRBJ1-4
TGCGCCAGCAGCCCCCGCAGGGGTAATGAAAAACTGTTTTTT
CASSPRRGNEKLFF
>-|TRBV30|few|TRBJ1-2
TGTGCCTGGAGTGTACAGAGGGGCAGGGGAGCCTATGGCTACACCTTC
CAWSVQRGRGAYGYTF
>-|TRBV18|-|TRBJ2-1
TGTGCCAGCTCACTATCCACAGGGAACTACAATGAGCAGTTCTTC
CASSLSTGNYNEQFF
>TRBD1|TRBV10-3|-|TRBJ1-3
TGTGCCATCAGTACAGGGGTCCACTCTGGAAACACCATATATTTT
CAISTGVHSGNTIYF
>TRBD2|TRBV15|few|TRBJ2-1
TGTGCCACCAGCAGAGATAGCGGGAGATTTGATGAGCAGTTCTTC
CATSRDSGRFDEQFF
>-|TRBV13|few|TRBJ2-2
TGTGCCAGCAGATCGACTCAGAACACCGGGGAGCTGTTTTTT
CASRSTQNTGELFF
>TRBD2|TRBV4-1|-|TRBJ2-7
TGCGCCAGCAGCCATGGGACTAGTGGGAGCTCCTACGAGCAGTACTTC
CASSHGTSGSSYEQYF
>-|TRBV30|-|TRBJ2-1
TGTGCCTGGAGCGTCCTTAGGAGGGGTCAGGGCGTAAATGAGCAGTTCTTC
CAWSVLRRGQGVNEQFF
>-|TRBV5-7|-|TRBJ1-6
TGTGCCAGCAGCCCTTCTCGGTCAGGGTTCCATAATTCACCCCTCCACTTT
CASSPSRSGFHNSPLHF
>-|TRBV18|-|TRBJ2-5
TGTGCCAGCTCACCAACCCGAGGCGGGTTCCAAGAGACCCAGTACTTC
CASSPTRGGFQETQYF
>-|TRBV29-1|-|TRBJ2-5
TGCAGCGTTGAAAGGTCGGGCAGGGGGGCCCAAGAGACCCAGTACTTC
CSVERSGRGAQETQYF
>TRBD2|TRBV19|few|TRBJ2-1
TGTGCCAGTAGTGCAGCGGGGGCCTCCTACAATGAGCAGTTCTTC
CASSAAGASYNEQFF